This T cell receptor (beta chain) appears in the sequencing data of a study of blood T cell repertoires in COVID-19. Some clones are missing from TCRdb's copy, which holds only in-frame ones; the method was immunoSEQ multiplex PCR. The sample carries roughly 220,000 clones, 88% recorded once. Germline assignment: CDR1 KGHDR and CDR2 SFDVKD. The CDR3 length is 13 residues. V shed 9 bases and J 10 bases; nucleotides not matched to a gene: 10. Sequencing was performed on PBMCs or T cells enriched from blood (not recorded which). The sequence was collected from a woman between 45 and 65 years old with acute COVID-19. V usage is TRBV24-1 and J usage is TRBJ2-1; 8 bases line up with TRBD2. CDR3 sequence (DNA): TGTGCCACCGCGGGACTAGAAAGAACAGAGCAGTTCTTC. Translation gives CATAGLERTEQFF.